One and the same sample provided the 27 T cell receptor beta chains below, sequenced in a study of T cell repertoires in cytomegalovirus infection. Each CDR3 protein gets one entry after TCRdb re-called the reads with MiXCR. The sample consists of 900,000 to 950,000 distinct CDR3 sequences, 25% to 40% of them appearing once. Their cognate antigens are unknown. Sequencing was performed on cultured CD8+ T cells from PBMCs, taken from culture after CMV antigen stimulation. The receptors here all came from a human donor in good health (CMV status not recorded). Some clones in this sample may be carry-over from other donors' samples.

Comments on this clonotype: It may be a read error: a sequence one base away is much more abundant. J is TRBJ2-2 and V is TRBV7-6, with 8 bases fitting TRBD1. Germline assignment: CDR1 SGHVS and CDR2 FNYEAQ. The CDR3 extends over 16 amino acids. The CDR3 spells CASSSRQGLNIGELFF. The CDR3 DNA reads as TGTGCCAGCAGCTCTAGACAGGGGCTGAACATCGGGGAGCTGTTTTTT.

This clonotype has more than one count but fewer than ten. The J gene is TRBJ1-1, the V gene TRBV7-6; TRBD1 aligns across 9 bases. V lost 0 bases, J lost 1 base, and 3 bases stayed unmatched. Germline-derived CDR1 and CDR2 are SGHVS and FNYEAQ. This CDR3 is 16 amino acids long. CDR3 in DNA: TGTGCCAGCAGCTTAGCGATGGGACAGGGGAACACTGAAGCTTTCTTT. It yields the protein CASSLAMGQGNTEAFF.

The V gene is TRBV20-1, the J gene TRBJ1-2; unclear D gene. The V and J ends lost 3 bases and 8 bases respectively, with 7 bases between them. CDR3 size: 10 residues. Germline V gene lookup returns CDR1 DFQATT and CDR2 SNEGSKA (reference sequence). The CDR3 DNA reads as TGCAGTGCTAGCTTGGGAGGCTACACCTTC. Protein sequence: CSASLGGYTF.

The J gene is TRBJ1-2, the V gene TRBV4-1; TRBD1 matches at 7 bases. CDR1 and CDR2 (germline): MGHRA, YSYEKL. The V and J ends lost 3 bases and 6 bases, in that order; junction bases with no gene match: 4. The CDR3 has 13 residues. The CDR3 here is CASSHQTGNGYTF. The CDR3 DNA reads TGCGCCAGCAGCCACCAGACAGGGAATGGCTACACCTTC.

The rearrangement uses TRBV2 and TRBJ2-7; 8 bases map to TRBD2. CDR3 size: 15 residues. CDR1 is SNHLY, CDR2 FYNNEI, per germline. Germline trimming cut 2 bases from V and 1 base from J; bases unmatched to any gene: 4. DNA for the CDR3: TGTGCCAGCAGTGAAAGCGGGGGCGGATCCTACGAGCAGTACTTC. Encoded protein: CASSESGGGSYEQYF.

The chain links TRBV27 to TRBJ1-3; TRBD1 might be the D (6 bases). In germline, CDR1 is MNHEY, CDR2 SMNVEV (reference sequence). This CDR3 comprises 14 residues. The germline V and J ends were trimmed by 8 bases and 4 bases, with 15 bases remaining between them. CDR3 residues: CASRRTVYGNTIYF. In DNA form, the CDR3 reads TGTGCCAGCCGGAGGACAGTTTACGGAAACACCATATATTTT.

This clonotype was detected only a few times. The J gene is TRBJ2-1, the V gene TRBV6-5, with D tentatively TRBD2 (6 bases). The CDR3 loop spans 13 amino acids. CDR1 is MNHEY, CDR2 SVGAGI, per germline. The V end lost 4 bases, the J end lost 7 bases, and 11 bases lay between the germline ends. As DNA, the CDR3 is TGTGCCAGCAGTTGGGACTCCAATAATGAGCAGTTCTTC. This gives the protein CASSWDSNNEQFF.

This clonotype was seen repeatedly, ten times or more. At one of its ends the junction is not consistent with the germline gene, which may arise from a read error. The V gene is TRBV7-6, the J gene TRBJ2-1, with a weak D call TRBD2 (5 bases). The CDR3 is made up of 13 amino acids. Per the germline V gene, CDR1 is SGHVS and CDR2 is FNYEAQ. The CDR3 loop is CASSLEGNNEQFF. The CDR3 DNA is TGTGCTAGCAGCTTAGAGGGAAACAATGAGCAGTTCTTC.

V is TRBV19 and J is TRBJ2-1; TRBD2 aligns across 7 bases. Germline CDR1 is LNHDA and CDR2 is SQIVND (reference sequence). The CDR3 extends over 16 amino acids. The trim removed 0 bases at V and 4 bases at J, leaving 6 bases unmatched. The CDR3 loop reads CASSIDSSGVYNEQFF. CDR3 nucleotides: TGTGCCAGTAGTATAGATTCTAGCGGCGTTTACAATGAGCAGTTCTTC.

This clonotype was counted at least ten times. This rearrangement joins TRBV11-2 to TRBJ2-3, with TRBD1 identical over 7 bases. This CDR3 spans 23 amino acids. Germline values: CDR1 SGHAT, CDR2 FQNNGV. The trim removed 1 base at V and 1 base at J, leaving 26 bases unmatched. CDR3 amino acids: CASSLVRPRDIVPNRGGTDTQYF. For the CDR3, the DNA is TGTGCCAGCAGCTTAGTCCGGCCGCGAGACATTGTGCCAAACAGGGGAGGCACAGATACGCAGTATTTT. Full variable domain (outside the CDR3, taken from reference TRBV11-2 and TRBJ2-3): EAGVAQSPRYKIIEKRQSVAFWCNPISGHATLYWYQQILGQGPKLLIQFQNNGVVDDSQLPKDRFSAERLKGVDSTLKIQPAKLEDSAVYLCASSLVRPRDIVPNRGGTDTQYFGPGTRLTVL.

The chain carries TRBV12-3 or TRBV12-4 and TRBJ2-5; TRBD2 agrees at 9 bases. The CDR3 runs 13 residues. The V segment lost 5 bases and the J segment 4 bases; nucleotides outside the gene matches: 2. As DNA, the CDR3 is TGTGCCAGCAGTGCTAGCGGGGTAGAGACCCAGTACTTC. Amino acids: CASSASGVETQYF.

In this sample, this clonotype turned up a few times. V is TRBV12-3 or TRBV12-4 and J is TRBJ2-2; 11 bases line up with TRBD2. J was trimmed by 7 bases and V by 6 bases; bases with no gene match: 7. This CDR3 is 15 amino acids long. CDR3 in DNA: TGTGCCAGCAGCCCTAGACTAGCGGGGATCGGGGAGCTGTTTTTT. This gives the protein CASSPRLAGIGELFF.

This clonotype was observed many times. The CDR3 DNA follows: TGTGCCAGCAGCCTAGAGGCTAGCGGGGGGGCTTTCTACAATGAGCAGTTCTTC. This sequence encodes CASSLEASGGAFYNEQFF. The chain has TRBV7-2 and TRBJ2-1, with 12 bases identical to TRBD2. Germline lookup yields CDR1 SGHTA and CDR2 FQGNSA. J lost 3 bases, V lost 5 bases, and 11 bases had no gene match. The CDR3 has 18 residues.

This clonotype occurred a few times. The chain is built from TRBV4-3 and TRBJ1-5, with a tentative D call TRBD1 (5 bases). Germline V gene sequence: CDR1 LGHNA, CDR2 YSLEER. Trimming cost V 1 base and J 2 bases, with 9 bases left between them. The CDR3 is 15 residues long. This CDR3 is CASSQAGGGNQPQHF. The CDR3 DNA follows: TGCGCCAGCAGCCAAGCGGGGGGAGGCAATCAGCCCCAGCATTTT.

The chain has TRBV6-1 and TRBJ2-7; D is possibly TRBD1 (5 bases). Per germline, CDR1 MNHNS and CDR2 SASEGT. This CDR3 contains 14 residues. The ends were cut back, 0 bases at V and 4 bases at J, with 10 bases in the middle. CDR3 sequence reads: CASSEAGHQYEQYV. Here the CDR3 DNA reads TGTGCCAGCAGTGAAGCTGGACACCAATACGAGCAGTACGTC.

This clonotype has a handful of counts. The chain combines TRBV18 with TRBJ2-6; TRBD1 matches at 7 bases. CDR1 is KGHSH and CDR2 is LQKENI in the germline V gene. V was pared by 2 bases and J by 0 bases, with 10 bases of the junction left unmatched. The CDR3 extends over 19 amino acids. The CDR3 DNA reads as TGTGCCAGCTCACCATGGGGTAATACAGGGGCCTCTGGGGCCAACGTCCTGACTTTC. Amino acids: CASSPWGNTGASGANVLTF.

The chain combines TRBV5-6 with TRBJ2-7, with TRBD2 matching over 9 bases. Trimming removed 4 bases from V and 6 bases from J; junction bases left unmatched: 5. The CDR3 has 13 amino acids. Germline V gives CDR1 SGHDT, CDR2 YYEEEE. The CDR3 spells CASSPAGGFEQYV. CDR3 nucleotide sequence: TGTGCCAGCAGCCCCGCGGGGGGGTTCGAGCAGTACGTC.

The sample holds many counts of this clonotype. The V call is TRBV6-2 or TRBV6-3, the J call TRBJ2-1; unclear D gene. The CDR3 has 13 amino acids. Deletions cut 6 bases from V and 5 bases from J, with 11 bases between. The germline V gene encodes CDR1 MNHEY and CDR2 SVGEGT. The chain's CDR3 is CASRRLRDNEQFF. The DNA for the CDR3 is TGTGCCAGCAGGAGACTTAGGGACAATGAGCAGTTCTTC.

The chain has TRBV20-1 and TRBJ2-2, with D possibly being TRBD1 or TRBD2 (5 bases each). This CDR3 has 16 amino acids. Germline V gene sequence: CDR1 DFQATT, CDR2 SNEGSKA (reference sequence). The V gene lost 1 base and the J gene lost 4 bases, with 16 bases spanning the gap. The CDR3: CSARALGRESTGELFF. The CDR3 nucleotides are TGCAGTGCTAGAGCCCTTGGCAGGGAGTCCACCGGGGAGCTGTTTTTT.

The chain combines TRBV10-1 with TRBJ2-1; TRBD2 matches at 8 bases. Germline CDR1 WNHNN, CDR2 SYGVQD (reference sequence). This CDR3 comprises 15 residues. J was trimmed by 2 bases and V by 3 bases; bases with no gene match: 3. The CDR3 region has the DNA TGCGCCAGCAGTGACGGGCGGGGGGCCTACAATGAGCAGTTCTTC. This encodes CASSDGRGAYNEQFF.

This chain joins TRBV9 and TRBJ2-7, with 8 nucleotides matching TRBD1. The CDR3 sequence is 15 residues long. Trimming took 3 bases from V and 1 from J; bases not matched to a gene: 6. Germline values: CDR1 SGDLS, CDR2 YYNGEE. CDR3 DNA sequence: TGTGCCAGCAGCGCGACAGGGGTCCAATCCTACGAGCAGTACTTC. It codes for CASSATGVQSYEQYF.

The chain links TRBV5-6 to TRBJ1-4; D may be TRBD1 (5 bases). V shed 0 bases and J shed 3 bases, with 18 bases lying between them. The CDR3 spans 18 residues. The germline CDR1 and CDR2 sequences are SGHDT and YYEEEE. The CDR3 reads CASSLDGVQEGPNEKLFF. The CDR3 DNA follows: TGTGCCAGCAGCTTGGATGGGGTACAGGAGGGGCCTAATGAAAAACTGTTTTTT.

Concerning this clonotype: A much more abundant neighbour one base away suggests this may be a read error. V usage is TRBV7-8 and J usage is TRBJ1-6, with 10 bases identical to TRBD1. Germline V lookup: CDR1 SGHVS, CDR2 FQNEAQ. The CDR3 loop spans 14 amino acids. The CDR3 region is CANSLTGGQSPLHF. The CDR3 DNA sequence: TGTGCCAACAGCTTGACAGGGGGCCAATCACCCCTCCACTTT.

In its sample, this clonotype was seen a few times. This rearrangement joins TRBV7-9 to TRBJ1-3, with D possibly TRBD1 on 5 matching bases. The CDR3 contains 16 residues. The germline V gene encodes CDR1 SEHNR and CDR2 FQNEAQ (reference sequence). With 4 bases removed from V and 2 bases from J, the gap between germline ends came to 15 bases. CDR3 loop: CASSSFEGRTGNTIYF. The CDR3 DNA follows: TGTGCCAGCAGCTCTTTCGAGGGGAGGACTGGAAACACCATATATTTT.

The chain recombines TRBV12-3 or TRBV12-4 with TRBJ1-2; TRBD1 matches at 7 bases. Trimming removed 6 bases from V and 7 bases from J; junction bases left unmatched: 14. This CDR3 contains 15 residues. The CDR3 reads CASSLRQGGYGGYTF. DNA for the CDR3: TGTGCCAGCAGCCTAAGACAGGGAGGGTACGGTGGCTACACCTTC.

V and J are TRBV7-8 and TRBJ2-2; 8 nucleotides agree with TRBD1. With V trimmed by 3 bases and J by 1 base, 7 bases remained unmatched. The CDR3 extends over 17 amino acids. The germline V gene encodes CDR1 SGHVS and CDR2 FQNEAQ. The CDR3 region has the DNA TGTGCCAGCAGCTTTACTCCTGGACAGGGGAACACCGGGGAGCTGTTTTTT. It yields the protein CASSFTPGQGNTGELFF.

V gene TRBV6-2 or TRBV6-3 combines with J gene TRBJ2-6; D remains unclear. The germline CDR1 and CDR2 sequences are MNHEY and SVGEGT. Trimming took 1 base from V and 3 from J, leaving 19 bases between them. This CDR3 spans 19 amino acids. This chain's CDR3 is CASSYFVPGRNDGANVLTF. The CDR3 nucleotides read TGTGCCAGCAGTTACTTCGTTCCCGGACGGAACGATGGGGCCAACGTCCTGACTTTC.